Following are 13 T cell receptor beta chains from one sample sequenced in a study of beta chain features in type 1 diabetes. Reverse transcribing all isolated RNA meant expressed TCRB transcripts were sequenced. TCRdb's table, derived via immunoSEQ multiplex PCR, lists solely in-frame clones and lacks some. The sample has 250,000 to 400,000 clones, 14% seen once. Sequencing was done on a sample of central memory CD4+ T cells from blood. These receptors were taken from a man younger than 40 in good health.

This clone was seen a handful of times. The chain is built from TRBV29-1 and TRBJ1-1; TRBD1 aligns across 10 bases. CDR1 and CDR2 (germline): SQVTM, ANQGSEA. The CDR3 is made up of 12 amino acids. Trimming removed 7 bases from V and 4 bases from J; junction bases left unmatched: 3. CDR3 DNA: TGCAGCGCCGGACAGGGGGGCACTGAAGCTTTCTTT. Protein sequence: CSAGQGGTEAFF.

In this sample, this clone turned up a few times. This chain connects TRBV4-3 to TRBJ2-7; weak D call: TRBD1 (5 bases). Trimming took 0 bases from V and 7 from J, leaving 16 bases between them. CDR1 and CDR2 from the germline V gene are LGHNA and YSLEER. There are 15 residues in the CDR3. The CDR3 DNA is TGCGCCAGCAGCCAAGAGGTTGGCAGGGTATGGGAGCAGTACTTC. Amino acids: CASSQEVGRVWEQYF.

This clone was picked up many times. This sequence joins TRBV4-1 and TRBJ2-1; tentative D call: TRBD2 (6 bases). CDR3 length equals 15 residues. Germline CDR1 reads MGHRA; CDR2 reads YSYEKL. The V gene lost 4 bases and the J gene lost 7 bases, with 17 bases spanning the gap. CDR3 sequence: CASSPPWDSTNEQFF. The CDR3 bases are TGCGCCAGCAGCCCACCCTGGGACTCCACTAATGAGCAGTTCTTC.

This clone was found many times. The chain combines TRBV7-2 with TRBJ2-3; no clear D gene. Germline V gene sequence: CDR1 SGHTA, CDR2 FQGNSA. The ends were cut back, 4 bases at V and 2 bases at J, with 7 bases in the middle. CDR3 length: 13 residues. CDR3 in amino acids: CASSSKFTDTQYF. CDR3 DNA: TGTGCCAGCAGCTCCAAATTCACAGATACGCAGTATTTT.

This clone was counted between two and nine times. The V call is TRBV5-4, the J call TRBJ2-3; 11 bases agree with TRBD2. Germline V gene data show CDR1 as SGHNT and CDR2 as YYREEE (reference sequence). V dropped 3 bases and J dropped 1; count of bases not matched to a gene: 4. The CDR3 length is 16 residues. CDR3 coding DNA: TGTGCCAGCAGCTCCTTAGCGGGGGGGCGCACAGATACGCAGTATTTT. It encodes CASSSLAGGRTDTQYF.

This clone was detected a few times. A much larger clone is a single base away; this may be a read error. V is TRBV11-3 and J is TRBJ2-1; 10 nucleotides match TRBD2. The CDR3 has 15 residues. CDR1 and CDR2 from the germline V gene are SGHNT and YENEEA. J was trimmed by 4 bases and V by 3 bases; bases with no gene match: 3. The CDR3 region is CASSFRTSGYNEQFF. The CDR3 DNA is TGTGCCAGCAGCTTTCGGACTAGCGGATACAATGAGCAGTTCTTC.

This clone was counted many times. In nucleotides, the CDR3 is TGTGCCAGCAGCGAACCTAGCGGGGGGGCAGCTGAGCAGTTCTTC. This sequence encodes CASSEPSGGAAEQFF. The chain has TRBV9 and TRBJ2-1, with TRBD2 matching 12 bases. Germline trimming cut 3 bases from V and 9 bases from J; bases unmatched to any gene: 7. This CDR3 has 15 amino acids. Germline V gene lookup returns CDR1 SGDLS and CDR2 YYNGEE.

V is TRBV4-3 and J is TRBJ2-5; D is perhaps TRBD1 (5 bases). V was clipped by 4 bases and J by 4 bases, with 10 bases between them. CDR3 length equals 13 residues. Germline V CDR1 and CDR2: LGHNA, YSLEER. CDR3 in DNA: TGCGCCAGCAGCCCACAGGTTCGAGAGACCCAGTACTTC. Its protein product is CASSPQVRETQYF.

In its sample, this clone was seen a few times. V gene TRBV6-5 combines with J gene TRBJ2-4; 8 nucleotides line up with TRBD1. J was trimmed by 3 bases and V by 4 bases; bases with no gene match: 2. Germline V CDR1 and CDR2: MNHEY, SVGAGI. This CDR3 has 14 residues. CDR3 sequence: CASSSGTGKNIQYF. The CDR3 DNA reads as TGTGCCAGCAGTTCCGGGACAGGCAAAAACATTCAGTACTTC.

The V and J genes are TRBV5-1 and TRBJ1-6; D is unresolved. Trimming pared 4 bases from V and 8 bases from J, leaving 19 bases between. The germline V gene encodes CDR1 SGHRS and CDR2 YFSETQ. The CDR3 sequence is 16 residues long. The CDR3 sequence is CASSPAGSRSHSPLHF. CDR3 DNA sequence: TGCGCCAGCAGCCCTGCCGGGAGCCGTTCACATTCACCCCTCCACTTT.

This clone came up a few times. The CDR3 bases are TGCAGCGTGTCCGGGACACCGAATCAGCCCCAGCATTTT. Translation: CSVSGTPNQPQHF. The rearrangement links TRBV29-1 to TRBJ1-5; D is possibly TRBD1 (6 bases). Trimming pared 6 bases from V and 4 bases from J, leaving 13 bases between. This CDR3 has 13 amino acids. Germline V gene sequence: CDR1 SQVTM, CDR2 ANQGSEA. Filled out from reference TRBV29-1 and TRBJ1-5, the complete variable domain reads SAVISQKPSRDICQRGTSLTIQCQVDSQVTMMFWYRQQPGQSLTLIATANQGSEATYESGFVIDKFPISRPNLTFSTLTVSNMSPEDSSIYLCSVSGTPNQPQHFGDGTRLSIL.

The chain recombines TRBV6-1 with TRBJ1-1; TRBD1 matches 9 bases. The CDR3 is 13 amino acids. V trimming: 6 bases; J trimming: 8 bases; junction bases outside the gene matches: 7. The germline CDR1 and CDR2 sequences are MNHNS and SASEGT. The CDR3 region has the DNA TGTGCCAGCAGGGGGACAGGGCAAGCCGAAGCTTTCTTT. Encoded protein: CASRGTGQAEAFF.

J is TRBJ1-2 and V is TRBV9; maybe TRBD1 (5 bases). The CDR3 has 13 residues. Germline CDR1 SGDLS, CDR2 YYNGEE. The V and J ends lost 0 bases and 6 bases respectively, with 9 bases between them. CDR3 sequence reads: CASSVVSTDGYTF. The CDR3 DNA reads as TGTGCCAGCAGCGTAGTGTCGACAGATGGCTACACCTTC.